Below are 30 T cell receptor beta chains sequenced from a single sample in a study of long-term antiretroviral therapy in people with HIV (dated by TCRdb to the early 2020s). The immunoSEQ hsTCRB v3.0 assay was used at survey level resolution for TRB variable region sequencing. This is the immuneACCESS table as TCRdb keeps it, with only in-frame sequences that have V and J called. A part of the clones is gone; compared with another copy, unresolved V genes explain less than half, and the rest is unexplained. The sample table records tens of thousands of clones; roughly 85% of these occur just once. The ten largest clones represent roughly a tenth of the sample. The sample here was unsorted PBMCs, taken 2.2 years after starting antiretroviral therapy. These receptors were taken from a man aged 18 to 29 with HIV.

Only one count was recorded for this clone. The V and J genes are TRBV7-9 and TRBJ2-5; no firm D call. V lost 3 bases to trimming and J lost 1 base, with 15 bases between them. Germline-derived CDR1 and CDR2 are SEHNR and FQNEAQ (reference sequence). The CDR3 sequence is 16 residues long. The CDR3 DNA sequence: TGTGCCAGCAGCTTTGGGCCAGGATCCTCCCAAGAGACCCAGTACTTC. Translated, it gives CASSFGPGSSQETQYF.

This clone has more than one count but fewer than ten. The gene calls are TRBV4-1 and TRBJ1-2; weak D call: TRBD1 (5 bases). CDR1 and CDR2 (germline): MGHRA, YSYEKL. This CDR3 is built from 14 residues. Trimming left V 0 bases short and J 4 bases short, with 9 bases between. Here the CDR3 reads CASSQEPQGYGYTF. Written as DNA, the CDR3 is TGCGCCAGCAGCCAAGAGCCGCAGGGCTATGGCTACACCTTC.

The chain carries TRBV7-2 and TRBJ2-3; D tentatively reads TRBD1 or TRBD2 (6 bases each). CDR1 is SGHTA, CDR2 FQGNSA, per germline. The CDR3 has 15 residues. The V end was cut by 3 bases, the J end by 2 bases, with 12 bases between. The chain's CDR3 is CASSLQSGATDTQYF. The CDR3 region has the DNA TGTGCCAGCAGCTTGCAGTCGGGGGCCACAGATACGCAGTATTTT. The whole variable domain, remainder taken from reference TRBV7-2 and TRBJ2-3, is GAGVSQSPSNKVTEKGKDVELRCDPISGHTALYWYRQSLGQGLEFLIYFQGNSAPDKSGLPSDRFSAERTGGSVSTLTIQRTQQEDSAVYLCASSLQSGATDTQYFGPGTRLTVL.

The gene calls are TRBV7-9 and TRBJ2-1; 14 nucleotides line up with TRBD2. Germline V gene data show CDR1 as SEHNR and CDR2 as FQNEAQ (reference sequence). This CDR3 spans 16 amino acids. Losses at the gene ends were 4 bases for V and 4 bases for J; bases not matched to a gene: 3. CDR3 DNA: TGTGCCAGCAGCTCTGGACTAGCGGGGGGTTACAATGAGCAGTTCTTC. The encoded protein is CASSSGLAGGYNEQFF.

DNA of the CDR3: TGCAGCGTTCTGGGTCTATCGGACAGCTCCTACGAGCAGTACTTC. This codes for CSVLGLSDSSYEQYF. The chain is built from TRBV29-1 and TRBJ2-7; perhaps TRBD1 as D (6 bases). Germline V lookup: CDR1 SQVTM, CDR2 ANQGSEA. Trimming pared 5 bases from V and 0 bases from J, leaving 17 bases between. The CDR3 spans 15 residues.

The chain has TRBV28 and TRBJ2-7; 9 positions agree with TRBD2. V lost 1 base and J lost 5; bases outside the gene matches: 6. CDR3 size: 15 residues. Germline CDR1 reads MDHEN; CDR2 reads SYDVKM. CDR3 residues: CASSLSVTSGHEQYF. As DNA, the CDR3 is TGTGCCAGCAGTTTATCGGTGACTAGCGGCCACGAGCAGTACTTC.

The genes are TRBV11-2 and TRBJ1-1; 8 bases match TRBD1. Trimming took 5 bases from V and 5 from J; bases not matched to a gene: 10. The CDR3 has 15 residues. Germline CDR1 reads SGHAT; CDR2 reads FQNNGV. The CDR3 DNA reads TGTGCCAGCAGCCCACAAACAGGGGGAGGAACTGAAGCTTTCTTT. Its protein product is CASSPQTGGGTEAFF.

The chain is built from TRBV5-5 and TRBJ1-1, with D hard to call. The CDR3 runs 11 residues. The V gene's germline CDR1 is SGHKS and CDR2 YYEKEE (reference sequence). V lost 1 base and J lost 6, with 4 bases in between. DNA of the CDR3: TGTGCCAGCAGCTTGTTAGCTGAAGCTTTCTTT. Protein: CASSLLAEAFF.

The CDR3 sequence: CASSLGTGNGYTF. In nucleotides, the CDR3 is TGTGCCAGCAGTCTCGGGACAGGGAATGGCTACACCTTC. This sequence joins TRBV27 and TRBJ1-2; TRBD1 aligns across 9 bases. Germline assignment: CDR1 MNHEY and CDR2 SMNVEV (reference sequence). Trimming at V came to 5 bases and at J to 6 bases, leaving 4 bases not matched to a gene. The CDR3 extends over 13 amino acids.

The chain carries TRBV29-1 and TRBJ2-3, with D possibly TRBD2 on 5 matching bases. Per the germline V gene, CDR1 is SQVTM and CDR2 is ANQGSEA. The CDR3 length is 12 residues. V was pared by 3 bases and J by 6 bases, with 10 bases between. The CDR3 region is CSVEPRRDTQYF. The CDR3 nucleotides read TGCAGCGTTGAGCCTAGGAGGGATACGCAGTATTTT.

The CDR3 reads CASSLLTGLPNNEQFF. The CDR3 DNA sequence: TGTGCCAGCAGCTTACTAACAGGCCTCCCTAACAATGAGCAGTTCTTC. The genes are TRBV7-2 and TRBJ2-1, with D possibly matching TRBD1 (5 bases). This CDR3 is built from 16 residues. V shed 2 bases and J shed 5 bases, with 16 bases lying between them. CDR1 and CDR2 from the germline V gene are SGHTA and FQGNSA.

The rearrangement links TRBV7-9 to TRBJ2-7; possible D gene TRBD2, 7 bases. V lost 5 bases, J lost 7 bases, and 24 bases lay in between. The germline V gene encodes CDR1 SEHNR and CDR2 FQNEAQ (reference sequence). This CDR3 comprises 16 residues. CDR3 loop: CASSQRGASGWGEQYF. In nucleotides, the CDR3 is TGTGCCAGCAGCCAAAGGGGGGCTAGCGGTTGGGGAGAGCAGTACTTC.

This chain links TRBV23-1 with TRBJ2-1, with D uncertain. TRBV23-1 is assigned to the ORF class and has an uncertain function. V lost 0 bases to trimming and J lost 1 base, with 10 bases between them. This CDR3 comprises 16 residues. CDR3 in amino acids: CASSQSGQLSYNEQFF. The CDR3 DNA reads TGCGCCAGCAGTCAATCAGGGCAGCTTTCCTACAATGAGCAGTTCTTC.

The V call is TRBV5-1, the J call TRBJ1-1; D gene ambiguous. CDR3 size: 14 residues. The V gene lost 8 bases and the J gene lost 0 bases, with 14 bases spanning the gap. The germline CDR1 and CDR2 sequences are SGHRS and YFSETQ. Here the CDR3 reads CASYPDGLNTEAFF. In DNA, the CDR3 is TGCGCCAGTTACCCGGACGGTTTGAACACTGAAGCTTTCTTT.

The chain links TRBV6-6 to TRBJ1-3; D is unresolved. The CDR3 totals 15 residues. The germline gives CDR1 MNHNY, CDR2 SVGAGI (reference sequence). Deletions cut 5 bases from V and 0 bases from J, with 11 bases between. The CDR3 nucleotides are TGTGCCAGCAGTCCGCCCCAAAGCTCTGGAAACACCATATATTTT. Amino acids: CASSPPQSSGNTIYF.

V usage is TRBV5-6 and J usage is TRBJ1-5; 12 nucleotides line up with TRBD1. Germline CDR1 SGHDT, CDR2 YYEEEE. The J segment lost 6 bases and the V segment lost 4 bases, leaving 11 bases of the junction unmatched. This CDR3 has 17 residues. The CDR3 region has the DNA TGTGCCAGCAGCACGCACCGGGACAGGGGGCCCCCTCAGCCCCAGCATTTT. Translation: CASSTHRDRGPPQPQHF.

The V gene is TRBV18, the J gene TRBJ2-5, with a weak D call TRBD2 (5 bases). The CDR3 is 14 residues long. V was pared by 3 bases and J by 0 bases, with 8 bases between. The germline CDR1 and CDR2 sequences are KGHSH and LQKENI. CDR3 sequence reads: CASSPRLHQETQYF. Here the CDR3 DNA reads TGTGCCAGCTCACCCCGACTACACCAAGAGACCCAGTACTTC.

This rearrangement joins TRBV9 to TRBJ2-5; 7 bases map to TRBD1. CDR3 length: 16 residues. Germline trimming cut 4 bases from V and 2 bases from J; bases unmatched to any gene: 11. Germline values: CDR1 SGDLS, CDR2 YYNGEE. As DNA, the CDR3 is TGTGCCAGCAGCCTAGACAGGGAAGCCGATCAAGAGACCCAGTACTTC. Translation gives CASSLDREADQETQYF.

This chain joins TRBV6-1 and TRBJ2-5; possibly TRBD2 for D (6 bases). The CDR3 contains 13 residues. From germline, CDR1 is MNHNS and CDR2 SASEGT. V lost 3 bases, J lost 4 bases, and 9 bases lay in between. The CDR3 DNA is TGTGCCAGCAGTGAGCGGGGTACAGAGACCCAGTACTTC. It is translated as CASSERGTETQYF.

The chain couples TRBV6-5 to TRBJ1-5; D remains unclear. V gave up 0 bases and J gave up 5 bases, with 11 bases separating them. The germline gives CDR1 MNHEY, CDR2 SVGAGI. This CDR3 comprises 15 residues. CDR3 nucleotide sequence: TGTGCCAGCAGTTACTCGTCGACATTGCATCAGCCCCAGCATTTT. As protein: CASSYSSTLHQPQHF.

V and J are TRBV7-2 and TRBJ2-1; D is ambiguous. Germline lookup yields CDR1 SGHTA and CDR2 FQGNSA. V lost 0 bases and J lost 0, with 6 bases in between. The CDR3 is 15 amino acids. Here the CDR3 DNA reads TGTGCCAGCAGCTTAGCCTGGTTCTCCTACAATGAGCAGTTCTTC. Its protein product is CASSLAWFSYNEQFF.

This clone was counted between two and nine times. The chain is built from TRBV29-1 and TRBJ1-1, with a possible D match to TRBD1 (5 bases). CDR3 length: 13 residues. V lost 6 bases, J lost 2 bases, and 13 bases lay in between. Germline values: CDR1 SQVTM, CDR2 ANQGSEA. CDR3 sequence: CSVTFQGNTEAFF. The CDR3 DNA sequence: TGCAGCGTCACCTTTCAGGGAAACACTGAAGCTTTCTTT.

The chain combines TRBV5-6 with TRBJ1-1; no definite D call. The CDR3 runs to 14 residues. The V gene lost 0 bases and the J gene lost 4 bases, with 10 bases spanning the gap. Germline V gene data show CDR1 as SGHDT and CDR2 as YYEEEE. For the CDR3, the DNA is TGTGCCAGCAGCTTGGACCGCAGCCTCACTGAAGCTTTCTTT. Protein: CASSLDRSLTEAFF.

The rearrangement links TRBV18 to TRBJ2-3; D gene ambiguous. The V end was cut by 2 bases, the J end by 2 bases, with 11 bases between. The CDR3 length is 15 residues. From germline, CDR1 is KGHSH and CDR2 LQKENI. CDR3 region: CASSPGGYDTDTQYF. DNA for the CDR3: TGTGCCAGCTCACCAGGCGGCTACGACACAGATACGCAGTATTTT.

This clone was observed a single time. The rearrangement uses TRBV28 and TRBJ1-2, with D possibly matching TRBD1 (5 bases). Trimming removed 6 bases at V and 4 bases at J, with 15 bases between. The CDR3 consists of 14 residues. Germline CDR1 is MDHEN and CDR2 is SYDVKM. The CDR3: CASSPRVGRYGYTF. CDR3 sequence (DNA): TGTGCCAGCAGCCCCAGGGTAGGACGCTATGGCTACACCTTC.

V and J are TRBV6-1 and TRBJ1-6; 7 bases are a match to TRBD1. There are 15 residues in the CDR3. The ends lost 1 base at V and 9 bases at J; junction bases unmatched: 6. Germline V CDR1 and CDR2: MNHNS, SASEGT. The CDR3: CASSEVGDSSSPLHF. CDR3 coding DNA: TGTGCCAGCAGTGAAGTGGGGGACAGTAGTTCACCCCTCCACTTT.

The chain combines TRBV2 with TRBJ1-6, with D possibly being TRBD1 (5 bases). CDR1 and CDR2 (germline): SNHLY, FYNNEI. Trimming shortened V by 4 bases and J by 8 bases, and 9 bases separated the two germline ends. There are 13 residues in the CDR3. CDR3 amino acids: CASSVGQYSPLHF. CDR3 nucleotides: TGTGCCAGCAGTGTCGGACAATATTCACCCCTCCACTTT.

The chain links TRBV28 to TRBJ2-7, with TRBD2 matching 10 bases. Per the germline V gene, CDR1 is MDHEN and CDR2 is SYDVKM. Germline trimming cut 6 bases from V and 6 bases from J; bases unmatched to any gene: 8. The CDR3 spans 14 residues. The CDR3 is CASSWGLATFEQYF. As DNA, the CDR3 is TGTGCCAGCAGCTGGGGACTAGCGACGTTCGAGCAGTACTTC.

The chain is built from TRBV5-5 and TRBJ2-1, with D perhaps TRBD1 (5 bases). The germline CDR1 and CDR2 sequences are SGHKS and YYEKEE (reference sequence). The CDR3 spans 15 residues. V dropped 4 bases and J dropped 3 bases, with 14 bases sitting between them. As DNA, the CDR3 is TGTGCCAGCAGCCTCGACAGTCCCGTCTACAATGAGCAGTTCTTC. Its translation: CASSLDSPVYNEQFF. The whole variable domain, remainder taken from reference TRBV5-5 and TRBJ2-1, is DAGVTQSPTHLIKTRGQQVTLRCSPISGHKSVSWYQQVLGQGPQFIFQYYEKEERGRGNFPDRFSARQFPNYSSELNVNALLLGDSALYLCASSLDSPVYNEQFFGPGTRLTVL.

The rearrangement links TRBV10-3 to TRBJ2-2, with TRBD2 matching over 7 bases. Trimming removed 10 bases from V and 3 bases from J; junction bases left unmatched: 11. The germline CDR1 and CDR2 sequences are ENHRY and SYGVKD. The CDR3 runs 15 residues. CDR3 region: CATKAVREDTGELFF. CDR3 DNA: TGTGCCACGAAGGCGGTACGGGAGGACACCGGGGAGCTGTTTTTT.